The rows below give T cell receptor beta chains drawn from one sample of a study of cytomegalovirus exposure and HLA in healthy donors. Using immunoSEQ multiplex PCR, the repertoire was profiled, and TCRdb retains in-frame clones only, with some absent. Altogether some 120,000 clones are present, 15% being singletons, with the ten largest covering about 2%. The sample comprised PBMCs. The source is a woman between 18 and 29 years old in good health and CMV-seronegative. The CDR3 runs from the conserved cysteine through the conserved F or W. D genes are given only for firm matches. Only some rows state a clone size, as once, few, many or a class for expanded clones.

>-|TRBD2|TRBJ2-1|TRBV5-6
CASSLLAGGSRDEQFF
TGTGCCAGCAGCTTGCTAGCGGGAGGCTCAAGAGATGAGCAGTTCTTC
>-|TRBD1|TRBJ1-5|TRBV19
CASSRDRGRAQHF
TGTGCCAGTAGTCGAGACAGGGGAAGGGCCCAGCATTTT
>-|TRBD1|TRBJ2-4|TRBV19
CASSKGTGRDIQYF
TGTGCCAGTAGCAAGGGGACAGGGAGAGATATTCAGTACTTC
>-|-|TRBJ1-2|TRBV7-9
CASSEDTYGYTF
TGTGCCAGCAGCGAGGATACGTATGGCTACACCTTC
>few|-|TRBJ1-2|TRBV6-6
CATATGPYYGYTF
TGTGCCACCGCAACAGGGCCCTACTATGGCTACACCTTC
>-|TRBD2|TRBJ2-1|TRBV28
CASSKRTSGGFLNEQFF
TGTGCCAGCAGTAAGAGGACTAGCGGGGGTTTTTTAAATGAGCAGTTCTTC
>-|-|TRBJ2-7|TRBV7-6
CASSLAGGLYEQYF
TGTGCCAGCAGCTTAGCCGGCGGACTCTACGAGCAGTACTTC
>-|TRBD1|TRBJ1-3|TRBV5-1
CASSLGGRGRGNTIYF
TGCGCCAGCAGTCTGGGAGGCAGGGGGCGAGGAAACACCATATATTTT
>-|TRBD2|TRBJ2-7|TRBV23-1
CASILSGRWREQYF
TGCGCCAGCATCTTGAGCGGGAGGTGGAGGGAGCAGTACTTC
>few|-|TRBJ2-3|TRBV29-1
CSGAGSSNTQYF
TGCAGCGGAGCGGGTTCCTCCAATACGCAGTATTTT
>-|-|TRBJ2-3|TRBV18
CASSPSGTDTQYF
TGTGCCAGCTCACCATCGGGGACAGATACGCAGTATTTT
>few|TRBD2|TRBJ2-1|TRBV5-4
CASRSGTSGVFSYNEQFF
TGTGCCAGCAGGTCCGGGACTAGCGGGGTGTTCTCCTACAATGAGCAGTTCTTC
>few|-|TRBJ1-2|TRBV28
CASSLYRGRGYTF
TGTGCCAGCAGTTTATATCGCGGCAGAGGCTACACCTTC
>few|-|TRBJ1-1|TRBV5-4
CASSPEVNTEAFF
TGTGCCAGCAGCCCTGAGGTTAACACTGAAGCTTTCTTT
>-|-|TRBJ2-1|TRBV29-1
CSTGYYNEQFF
TGCAGCACAGGGTACTACAATGAGCAGTTCTTC
>-|-|TRBJ2-1|TRBV7-8
CASSSGGGGDNEQFF
TGTGCCAGCAGCTCAGGGGGCGGGGGGGACAATGAGCAGTTCTTC
>few|-|TRBJ2-7|TRBV7-2
CASSLAESYEQYF
TGTGCCAGCAGCTTAGCGGAGTCCTACGAGCAGTACTTC
>few|-|TRBJ1-1|TRBV7-9
CASSLAAGSGDEAFF
TGTGCCAGCAGCTTAGCAGCGGGAAGCGGGGATGAAGCTTTCTTT
>-|TRBD2|TRBJ2-2|TRBV10-3
CAIGGTSEAGELFF
TGTGCCATCGGCGGGACTAGCGAGGCCGGGGAGCTGTTTTTT
>few|-|TRBJ2-1|TRBV10-3
CAIMGAGSYNEQFF
TGTGCCATCATGGGGGCAGGGTCCTACAATGAGCAGTTCTTC
>-|TRBD1|TRBJ1-4|TRBV6-1
CASRAGGDRTEKLFF
TGTGCCAGCAGGGCCGGTGGGGACAGGACTGAAAAACTGTTTTTT
>-|TRBD1|TRBJ1-2|TRBV7-6
CASSQGQGEGYTF
TGTGCCAGCAGCCAAGGACAGGGGGAAGGCTACACCTTC